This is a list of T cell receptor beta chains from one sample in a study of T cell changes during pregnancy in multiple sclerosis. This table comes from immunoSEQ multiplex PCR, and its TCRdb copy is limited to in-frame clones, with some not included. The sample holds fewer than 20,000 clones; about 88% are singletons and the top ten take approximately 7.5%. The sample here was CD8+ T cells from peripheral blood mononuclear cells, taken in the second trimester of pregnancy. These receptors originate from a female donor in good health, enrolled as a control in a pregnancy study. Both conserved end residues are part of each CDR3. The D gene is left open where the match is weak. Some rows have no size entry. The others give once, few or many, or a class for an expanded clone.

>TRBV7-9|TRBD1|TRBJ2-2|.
TGTGCCAGCAGCCCCCGGGACAGGGGCGGGGAGCTGTTTTTT
CASSPRDRGGELFF
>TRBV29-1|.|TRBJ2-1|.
TGCAGTCCCGTCATTCAGGGGGAGCAGTTCTTC
CSPVIQGEQFF
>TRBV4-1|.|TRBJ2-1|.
TGCGCCAGCAGCCAAGAATGGCGGGACTACAATGAGCAGTTCTTC
CASSQEWRDYNEQFF
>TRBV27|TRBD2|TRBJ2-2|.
TGTGCCAGCAGTTACGGACTAGGGAAGAACACCGGGGAGCTGTTTTTT
CASSYGLGKNTGELFF
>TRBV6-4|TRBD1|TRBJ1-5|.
TGTGCCAGCAGTGCCGGGACAGAGGGGCAGCCCCAGCATTTT
CASSAGTEGQPQHF
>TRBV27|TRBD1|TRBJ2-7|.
TGTGCCAGCAGTAGACCAAGGACAGGTCGCTACGAGCAGTACTTC
CASSRPRTGRYEQYF
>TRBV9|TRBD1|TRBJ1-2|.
TGTGCCAGCGAATTTGTTTCCGGGACAGGGAGCAACTATGGCTACACCTTC
CASEFVSGTGSNYGYTF
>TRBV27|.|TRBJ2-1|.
TGTGCCAGCAGTTTATCCACAGTTGGGCCAGAGTTCTTC
CASSLSTVGPEFF
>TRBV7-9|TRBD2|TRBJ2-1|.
TGTGCCAGCAGCTTACGCGGGGGAAACTACAATGAGCAGTTCTTC
CASSLRGGNYNEQFF
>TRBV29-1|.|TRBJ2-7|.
TGCAGCGGTGGCCAGGGGTCCTACGAGCAGTACTTC
CSGGQGSYEQYF
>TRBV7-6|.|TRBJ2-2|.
TGTGCCAGCACCCCCCCAGGGTTGGGCACCGGGGAGCTGTTTTTT
CASTPPGLGTGELFF
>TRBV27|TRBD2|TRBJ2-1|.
TGTGCCAGCAGTTTGGGCGGGAGGGCCTATGAGCAGTTCTTC
CASSLGGRAYEQFF
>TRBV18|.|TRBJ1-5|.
TGTGCCAGCTCCCGGGGGAGCAATCAGCCCCAGCATTTT
CASSRGSNQPQHF
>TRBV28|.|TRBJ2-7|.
TGTGCCAGCAGTTCACGGGAAACACAATACGAGCAGTACTTC
CASSSRETQYEQYF
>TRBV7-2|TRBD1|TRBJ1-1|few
TGTGCCAGCAGCCCATCACCGGGACAGTTCTGGACTGAAGCTTTCTTT
CASSPSPGQFWTEAFF
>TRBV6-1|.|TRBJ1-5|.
TGTGCCAGTAAGAGCAATAGCAATCAGCCCCAGCATTTT
CASKSNSNQPQHF
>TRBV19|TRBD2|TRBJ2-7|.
TGTGCCAGTAGCCAGCGGGACTACGAGCAGTACTTC
CASSQRDYEQYF
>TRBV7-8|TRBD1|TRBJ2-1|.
TGTGCCAGCAGCTTTAGGACAGGGGGTGAAAATGAGCAGTTCTTC
CASSFRTGGENEQFF
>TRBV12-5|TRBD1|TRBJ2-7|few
TGTGCTAGTGTCGGGTCCCCACAGGGGCTCGAGCAGTACTTC
CASVGSPQGLEQYF
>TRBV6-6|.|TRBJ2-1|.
TGTGCCAGCAGTACGGGAATGGAGCAGTTCTTC
CASSTGMEQFF
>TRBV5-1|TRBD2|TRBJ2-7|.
TGCGCCAGCAGCACCTCTAGCGGGGCCTACGAGCAGTACTTC
CASSTSSGAYEQYF
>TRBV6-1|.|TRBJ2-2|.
TGTGCCAGCAATCAGGGTGAGACCGGGGAGCTGTTTTTT
CASNQGETGELFF